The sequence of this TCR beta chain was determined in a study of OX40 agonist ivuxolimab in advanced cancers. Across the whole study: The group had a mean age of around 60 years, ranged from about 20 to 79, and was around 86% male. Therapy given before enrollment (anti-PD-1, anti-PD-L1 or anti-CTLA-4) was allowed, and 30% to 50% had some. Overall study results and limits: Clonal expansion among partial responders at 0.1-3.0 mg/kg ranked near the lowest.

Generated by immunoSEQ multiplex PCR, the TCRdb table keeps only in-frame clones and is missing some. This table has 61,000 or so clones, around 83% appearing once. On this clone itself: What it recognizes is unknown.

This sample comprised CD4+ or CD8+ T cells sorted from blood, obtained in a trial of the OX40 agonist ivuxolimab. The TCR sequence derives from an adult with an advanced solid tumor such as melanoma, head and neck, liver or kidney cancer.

As DNA, the CDR3 is TGTGCCACGCGGGGCACCCGTTCGAGATCGGGGGAGCTGTTTTTT. This codes for CATRGTRSRSGELFF. The genes are TRBV10-3 and TRBJ2-2; possibly TRBD2 for D (6 bases). Germline CDR1 and CDR2: ENHRY and SYGVKD. V was cut by 10 bases and J by 8 bases, with 23 bases left in between. The CDR3 runs 15 residues.